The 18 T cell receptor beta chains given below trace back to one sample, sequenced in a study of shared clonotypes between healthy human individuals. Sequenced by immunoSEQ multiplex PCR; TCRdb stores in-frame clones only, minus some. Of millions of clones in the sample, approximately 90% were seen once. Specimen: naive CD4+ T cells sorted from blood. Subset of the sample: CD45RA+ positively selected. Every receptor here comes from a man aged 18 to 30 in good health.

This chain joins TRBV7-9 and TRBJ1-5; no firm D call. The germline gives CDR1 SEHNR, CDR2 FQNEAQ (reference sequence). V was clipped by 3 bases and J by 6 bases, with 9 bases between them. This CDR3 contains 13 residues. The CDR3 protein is CASSFSSGQPQHF. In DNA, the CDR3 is TGTGCCAGCAGCTTTAGTAGTGGTCAGCCCCAGCATTTT.

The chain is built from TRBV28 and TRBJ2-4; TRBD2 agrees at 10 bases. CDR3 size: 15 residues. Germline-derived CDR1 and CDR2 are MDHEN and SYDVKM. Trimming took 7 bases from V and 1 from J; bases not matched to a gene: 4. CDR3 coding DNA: TGTGCCAGCACCCTTAGCGGGGGGGCCAAAAACATTCAGTACTTC. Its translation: CASTLSGGAKNIQYF.

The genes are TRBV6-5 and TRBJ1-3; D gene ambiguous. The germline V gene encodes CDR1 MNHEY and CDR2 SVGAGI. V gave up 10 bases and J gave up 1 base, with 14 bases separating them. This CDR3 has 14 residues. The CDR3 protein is CATRGWQSGNTIYF. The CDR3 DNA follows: TGTGCCACTAGAGGGTGGCAATCTGGAAACACCATATATTTT.

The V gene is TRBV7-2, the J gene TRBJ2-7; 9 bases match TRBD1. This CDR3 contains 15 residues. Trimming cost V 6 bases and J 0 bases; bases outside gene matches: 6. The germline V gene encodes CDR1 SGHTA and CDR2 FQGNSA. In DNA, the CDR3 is TGTGCCAGCAGGGAGGACAGGGGAACCTCCTACGAGCAGTACTTC. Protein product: CASREDRGTSYEQYF.

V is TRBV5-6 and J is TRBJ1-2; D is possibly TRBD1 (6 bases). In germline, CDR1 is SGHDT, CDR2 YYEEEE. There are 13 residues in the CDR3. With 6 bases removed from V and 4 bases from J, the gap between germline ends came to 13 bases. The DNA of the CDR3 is TGTGCCAGCACCCGAGACAGGCCCTATGGCTACACCTTC. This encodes CASTRDRPYGYTF. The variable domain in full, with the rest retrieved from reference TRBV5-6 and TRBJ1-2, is DAGVTQSPTHLIKTRGQQVTLRCSPKSGHDTVSWYQQALGQGPQFIFQYYEEEERQRGNFPDRFSGHQFPNYSSELNVNALLLGDSALYLCASTRDRPYGYTFGSGTRLTVV.

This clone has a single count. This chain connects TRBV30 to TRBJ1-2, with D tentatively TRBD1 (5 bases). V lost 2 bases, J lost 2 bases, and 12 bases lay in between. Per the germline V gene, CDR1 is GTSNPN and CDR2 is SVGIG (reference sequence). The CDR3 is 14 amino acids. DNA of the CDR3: TGTGCCTGGAGTCCCAGGGCCCGAAACTATGGCTACACCTTC. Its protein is CAWSPRARNYGYTF. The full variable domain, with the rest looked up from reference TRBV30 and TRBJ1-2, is SQTIHQWPATLVQPVGSPLSLECTVEGTSNPNLYWYRQAAGRGLQLLFYSVGIGQISSEVPQNLSASRPQDRQFILSSKKLLLSDSGFYLCAWSPRARNYGYTFGSGTRLTVV.

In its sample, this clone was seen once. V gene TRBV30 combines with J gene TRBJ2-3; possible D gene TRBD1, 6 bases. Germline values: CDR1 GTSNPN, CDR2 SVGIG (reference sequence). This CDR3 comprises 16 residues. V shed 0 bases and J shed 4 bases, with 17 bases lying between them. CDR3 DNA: TGTGCCTGGAGTGTACAGGGCAGGGGCTACTCAGATACGCAGTATTTT. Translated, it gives CAWSVQGRGYSDTQYF. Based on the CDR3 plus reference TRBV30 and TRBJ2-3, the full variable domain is SQTIHQWPATLVQPVGSPLSLECTVEGTSNPNLYWYRQAAGRGLQLLFYSVGIGQISSEVPQNLSASRPQDRQFILSSKKLLLSDSGFYLCAWSVQGRGYSDTQYFGPGTRLTVL.

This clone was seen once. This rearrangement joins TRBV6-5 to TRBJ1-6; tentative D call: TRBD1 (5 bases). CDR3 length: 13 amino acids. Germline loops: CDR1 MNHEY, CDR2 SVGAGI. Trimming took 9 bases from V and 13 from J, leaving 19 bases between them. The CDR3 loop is CARSGTFIVPLHF. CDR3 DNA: TGTGCCAGGAGCGGGACCTTTATCGTCCCCCTCCACTTT.

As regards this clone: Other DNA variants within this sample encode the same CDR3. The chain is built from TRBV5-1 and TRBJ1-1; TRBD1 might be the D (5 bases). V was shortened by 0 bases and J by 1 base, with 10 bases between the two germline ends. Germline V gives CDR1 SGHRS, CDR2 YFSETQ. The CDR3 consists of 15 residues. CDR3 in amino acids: CASSLDPGGNTEAFF. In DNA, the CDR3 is TGCGCCAGCAGCTTGGATCCTGGGGGGAACACTGAAGCTTTCTTT.

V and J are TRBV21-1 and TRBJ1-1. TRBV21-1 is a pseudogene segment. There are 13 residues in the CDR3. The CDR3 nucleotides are TGTGCCAGCACCCCTAATTGGAACACTGAAGCTTTCTTT. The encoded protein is CASTPNWNTEAFF.

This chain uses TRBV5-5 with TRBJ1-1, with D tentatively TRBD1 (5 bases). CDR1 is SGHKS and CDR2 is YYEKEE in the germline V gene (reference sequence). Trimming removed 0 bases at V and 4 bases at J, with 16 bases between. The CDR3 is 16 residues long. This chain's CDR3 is CASSLASWSGGTEAFF. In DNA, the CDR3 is TGTGCCAGCAGCTTGGCATCGTGGTCTGGGGGCACTGAAGCTTTCTTT.

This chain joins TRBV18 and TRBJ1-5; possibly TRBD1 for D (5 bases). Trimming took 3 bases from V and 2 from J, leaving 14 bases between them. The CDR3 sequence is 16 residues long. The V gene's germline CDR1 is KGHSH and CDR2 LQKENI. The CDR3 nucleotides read TGTGCCAGCTCACCTACCGGGGGGTTCGGCAATCAGCCCCAGCATTTT. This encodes CASSPTGGFGNQPQHF. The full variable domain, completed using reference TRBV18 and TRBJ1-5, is NAGVMQNPRHLVRRRGQEARLRCSPMKGHSHVYWYRQLPEEGLKFMVYLQKENIIDESGMPKERFSAEFPKEGPSILRIQQVVRGDSAAYFCASSPTGGFGNQPQHFGDGTRLSIL.

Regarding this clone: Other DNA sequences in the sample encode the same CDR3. The CDR3 loop reads CASSLGREQYF. CDR3 nucleotides: TGTGCCAGCAGCCTCGGTCGCGAGCAGTACTTC. The chain employs TRBV7-6 and TRBJ2-7; the D is unclear. Germline V gene sequence: CDR1 SGHVS, CDR2 FNYEAQ. V was pared by 5 bases and J by 6 bases, with 8 bases between. The CDR3 consists of 11 residues.

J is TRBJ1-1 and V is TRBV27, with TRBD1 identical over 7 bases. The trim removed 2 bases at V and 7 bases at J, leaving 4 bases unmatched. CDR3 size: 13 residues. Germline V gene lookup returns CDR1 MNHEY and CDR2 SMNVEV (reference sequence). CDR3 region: CASSLTRGLEAFF. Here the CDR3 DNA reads TGTGCCAGCAGTTTAACAAGGGGGCTTGAAGCTTTCTTT.

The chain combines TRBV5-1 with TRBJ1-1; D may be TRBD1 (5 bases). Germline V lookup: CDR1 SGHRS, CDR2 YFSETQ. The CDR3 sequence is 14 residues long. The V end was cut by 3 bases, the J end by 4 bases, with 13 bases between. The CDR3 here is CASSSGTPGTEAFF. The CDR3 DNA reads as TGCGCCAGCAGCTCTGGGACCCCGGGCACTGAAGCTTTCTTT.

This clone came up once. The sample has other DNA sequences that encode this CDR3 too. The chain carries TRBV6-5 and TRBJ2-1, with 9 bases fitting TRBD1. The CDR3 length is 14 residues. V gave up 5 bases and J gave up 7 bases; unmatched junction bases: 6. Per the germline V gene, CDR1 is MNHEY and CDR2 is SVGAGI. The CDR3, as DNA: TGTGCCAGCAGTCCGGGACAGGGTGTGAATGAGCAGTTCTTC. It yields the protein CASSPGQGVNEQFF.

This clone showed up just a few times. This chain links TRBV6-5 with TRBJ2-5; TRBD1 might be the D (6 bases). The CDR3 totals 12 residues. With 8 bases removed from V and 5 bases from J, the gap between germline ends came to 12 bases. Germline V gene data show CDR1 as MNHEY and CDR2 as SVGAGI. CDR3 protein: CASRDTAETQYF. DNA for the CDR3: TGTGCCAGCCGGGACACTGCGGAGACCCAGTACTTC.

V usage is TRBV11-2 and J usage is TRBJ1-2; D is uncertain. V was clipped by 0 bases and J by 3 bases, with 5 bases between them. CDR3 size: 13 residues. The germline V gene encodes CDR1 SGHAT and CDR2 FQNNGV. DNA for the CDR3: TGTGCCAGCAGCTTAGAGGGATACTATGGCTACACCTTC. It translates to CASSLEGYYGYTF.